Listed below are T cell receptor beta chains from one sample, sequenced in a study of blood T cell repertoires in COVID-19. Here immunoSEQ multiplex PCR was the method, and the copy in TCRdb shows in-frame clones only, minus some. The sample has over 200,000 clones, 88% seen once. The sequenced material came from peripheral blood. The receptors shown here come from a man in his fifties or sixties who had recovered from COVID-19. Both conserved end residues are part of each CDR3. The order of the fields is D gene, J gene, clone size, V gene, CDR3 DNA, CDR3 protein. D genes are given only for firm matches. Not all rows give a size; the values are once, few, many and, for expanded clones, a class.

D: -
J: TRBJ1-5
size: -
V: TRBV2
DNA: TGTGCCAGTCTTAGGTACGAGGGCAATCAGCCCCAGCATTTT
CDR3: CASLRYEGNQPQHF

D: -
J: TRBJ2-3
size: -
V: TRBV19
DNA: TGTGCCAGTAGTATAGATCTTGGCGGGGGCACAGATACGCAGTATTTT
CDR3: CASSIDLGGGTDTQYF

D: TRBD2
J: TRBJ2-3
size: -
V: TRBV9
DNA: TGTGCCAGCAGCGTCGGGGGGACCCGGGCAGATACGCAGTATTTT
CDR3: CASSVGGTRADTQYF

D: TRBD1
J: TRBJ1-5
size: -
V: TRBV24-1
DNA: TGTGCCACCAGTGACCATCAGGACAGGAGCAACCAGCCCCAGCATTTT
CDR3: CATSDHQDRSNQPQHF

D: -
J: TRBJ1-3
size: once
V: TRBV3-1/TRBV3-2
DNA: TGTGCCAGCAGCCAAGAGTTGAGGGGGGGGCTGATTGGAAACACCATATATTTT
CDR3: CASSQELRGGLIGNTIYF

D: -
J: TRBJ1-6
size: -
V: TRBV4-1
DNA: TGCGCCAGCAGCCCCCGGGGGGAGGCTAATAATTCACCCCTCCACTTT
CDR3: CASSPRGEANNSPLHF

D: -
J: TRBJ1-6
size: -
V: TRBV6-5
DNA: TGTGCCAGCAGTTACTCGAAGGGGTACAATTCACCCCTCCACTTT
CDR3: CASSYSKGYNSPLHF

D: -
J: TRBJ2-6
size: -
V: TRBV9
DNA: TGTGCCAGCACAGGGATTCCTGGGGCCAACGTCCTGACTTTC
CDR3: CASTGIPGANVLTF

D: -
J: TRBJ1-1
size: -
V: TRBV6-7
DNA: TGTGCCAGCAGCTACGACGCCCCGGGCACTGAAGCTTTCTTT
CDR3: CASSYDAPGTEAFF

D: -
J: TRBJ1-2
size: -
V: TRBV5-1
DNA: TGCGCCAGCAGCTTGTACAGGGCAGGCTACACCTTC
CDR3: CASSLYRAGYTF

D: -
J: TRBJ2-2
size: -
V: TRBV5-4
DNA: TGTGCCAGCAGCTTGGAGGAAGGGGTCACCGGGGAGCTGTTTTTT
CDR3: CASSLEEGVTGELFF

D: TRBD2
J: TRBJ2-7
size: -
V: TRBV5-1
DNA: TGCGCCAGCAGCAATTCGGCGGGGGGGCCGTACGAGCAGTACTTC
CDR3: CASSNSAGGPYEQYF

D: TRBD1
J: TRBJ2-3
size: -
V: TRBV27
DNA: TGTGCCAGCAGTTTATTTCCAGGGGGCGGCACAGATACGCAGTATTTT
CDR3: CASSLFPGGGTDTQYF

D: TRBD1
J: TRBJ1-2
size: -
V: TRBV27
DNA: TGTGCCAGCAGGTCGGGACAGGGCAATTACTATTATGGCTACACCTTC
CDR3: CASRSGQGNYYYGYTF

D: -
J: TRBJ1-6
size: -
V: TRBV9
DNA: TGTGCCAGCAGCGTAGATCCGGCCGCGGGGGGGAATAATTCACCCCTCCACTTT
CDR3: CASSVDPAAGGNNSPLHF

D: TRBD1
J: TRBJ2-7
size: -
V: TRBV7-9
DNA: TGTGCCAGCAGCTTATCGCCTGGACAGGGTTTCTACGAGCAGTACTTC
CDR3: CASSLSPGQGFYEQYF

D: -
J: TRBJ2-3
size: -
V: TRBV20-1
DNA: TGCAGCAGCGGGCAGACAGATACGCAGTATTTT
CDR3: CSSGQTDTQYF

D: TRBD1
J: TRBJ1-1
size: -
V: TRBV27
DNA: TGTGCCAGCAGCTCGAGGACAGGCCCTATGAACACTGAAGCTTTCTTT
CDR3: CASSSRTGPMNTEAFF

D: -
J: TRBJ1-5
size: -
V: TRBV6-5
DNA: TGTGCCAGCAGGCCTTACATTGGGGGGAATCAGCCCCAGCATTTT
CDR3: CASRPYIGGNQPQHF

D: -
J: TRBJ1-2
size: -
V: TRBV12-3/TRBV12-4
DNA: TGTGCCAGCAGTGCCGACAGGTACTATGGCTACACCTTC
CDR3: CASSADRYYGYTF

D: TRBD1
J: TRBJ2-5
size: -
V: TRBV4-2
DNA: TGTGCCAGCAGCCAAGGAGGAGGAACAGGGGCAGGTGAGACCCAGTACTTC
CDR3: CASSQGGGTGAGETQYF

D: TRBD1
J: TRBJ2-7
size: few
V: TRBV5-1
DNA: TGCGCCAGCAGCCGGGAAGGGGGCCTCTCCTACGAGCAGTACTTC
CDR3: CASSREGGLSYEQYF

D: -
J: TRBJ1-2
size: -
V: TRBV19
DNA: TGTGCCAGTAGTTCCCGGACATCAGGCGGCTACACCTTC
CDR3: CASSSRTSGGYTF

D: TRBD1
J: TRBJ2-7
size: -
V: TRBV18
DNA: TGTGCCAGCTCACCCACGAGACAGGGTGGCTTCGAGCAGTACTTC
CDR3: CASSPTRQGGFEQYF

D: -
J: TRBJ2-2
size: -
V: TRBV4-1
DNA: TGCGCCAGCAGCCAAGGTACGGGCGGGGAGCTGTTTTTT
CDR3: CASSQGTGGELFF

D: -
J: TRBJ2-7
size: once
V: TRBV9
DNA: TGTGCCAGCAGCGTAGCTCCGGTTTTCGCCGCCTACGAGCAGTACTTC
CDR3: CASSVAPVFAAYEQYF